This T cell receptor (beta chain) stems from a study of Ad26.COV2.S vaccination and SARS-CoV-2 variants. Generated by immunoSEQ multiplex PCR, the TCRdb table keeps only in-frame clones and is missing some. The sample has 400,000 or so clones; roughly nine tenths are singletons. As to treatment: about 20 received Ad26.COV2.S at low or high dose, single or two shots; 5 received placebo; per-sample allocation not given. Sampling took place 63 days after the first vaccine or placebo injection. CDR3 size: 15 residues. With 2 bases clipped from V and 2 bases from J, the junction kept 5 bases outside the gene matches. Per germline, CDR1 SQVTM and CDR2 ANQGSEA.

Here the sequenced sample was peripheral blood, taken in a trial of Ad26.COV2.S vaccine versus placebo. This clonotype originated in a person between 18 and 60 years old who received the Ad26.COV2.S COVID-19 vaccine or a placebo. This chain uses TRBV29-1 with TRBJ1-2, with 10 bases lining up with TRBD1. The chain's CDR3 is CSVESRDRGNYGYTF. The CDR3 nucleotides read TGCAGCGTTGAATCCCGGGACAGGGGAAACTATGGCTACACCTTC. Supplemented by reference TRBV29-1 and TRBJ1-2, the full variable domain reads SAVISQKPSRDICQRGTSLTIQCQVDSQVTMMFWYRQQPGQSLTLIATANQGSEATYESGFVIDKFPISRPNLTFSTLTVSNMSPEDSSIYLCSVESRDRGNYGYTFGSGTRLTVV.